One and the same sample provided the 26 T cell receptor beta chains below, sequenced in a study of blood T cell repertoires in COVID-19. Produced via immunoSEQ multiplex PCR; TCRdb's table is partial and in-frame only. The sample includes just under 150,000 clones, around four fifths of them seen just once. The sequenced sample consisted of peripheral blood. Every receptor here comes from a human donor in a cohort sampled during active COVID-19.

Here the CDR3 reads CASSDGAGGSGANVLTF. The CDR3 coding sequence is TGTGCCAGCAGTGACGGAGCGGGCGGCTCTGGGGCCAACGTCCTGACTTTC. The J gene is TRBJ2-6, the V gene TRBV6-4; possibly TRBD2 for D (6 bases). V was trimmed by 2 bases and J by 0 bases, leaving 11 bases between them. The CDR3 covers 17 residues. Germline V gene lookup returns CDR1 MRHNA and CDR2 SNTAGT.

J is TRBJ2-4 and V is TRBV30, with 12 bases lining up with TRBD2. Trimming removed 5 bases from V and 0 bases from J; junction bases left unmatched: 2. This CDR3 contains 15 residues. Germline loops: CDR1 GTSNPN, CDR2 SVGIG (reference sequence). The CDR3: CAWLAGGVAKNIQYF. The CDR3 nucleotides read TGTGCCTGGCTAGCGGGGGGGGTAGCCAAAAACATTCAGTACTTC.

The CDR3, as DNA: TGTGCCAGCAGCTTGCTTGTAGGGGTGACTGAAGCTTTCTTT. Translation: CASSLLVGVTEAFF. This chain connects TRBV5-5 to TRBJ1-1; D may be TRBD1 (5 bases). CDR1 and CDR2 from the germline V gene are SGHKS and YYEKEE (reference sequence). The CDR3 covers 14 residues. With 1 base removed from V and 5 bases from J, the gap between germline ends came to 12 bases.

The V gene is TRBV19, the J gene TRBJ2-7; TRBD1 aligns across 7 bases. J gave up 0 bases and V 4 bases, and 6 bases lay outside the gene matches. The CDR3 spans 15 residues. Germline lookup yields CDR1 LNHDA and CDR2 SQIVND (reference sequence). In DNA, the CDR3 is TGTGCCAGTAGTACAACAGGGGCGAGCTCCTACGAGCAGTACTTC. This codes for CASSTTGASSYEQYF.

The rearrangement links TRBV5-1 to TRBJ1-2, with 8 bases fitting TRBD1. This CDR3 is 16 amino acids long. CDR1 and CDR2 (germline): SGHRS, YFSETQ. V shed 0 bases, J shed 8 bases, and the junction held 12 bases outside the gene matches. CDR3 DNA sequence: TGCGCCAGCAGCTTGGAGGGACAGGCCTCTACCGGCGGCTACACCTTC. This sequence encodes CASSLEGQASTGGYTF.

The gene calls are TRBV7-2 and TRBJ1-1, with no clear D. V dropped 3 bases and J dropped 1 base, with 12 bases sitting between them. CDR1 and CDR2 (germline): SGHTA, FQGNSA. This CDR3 spans 15 amino acids. The CDR3 region is CASSFYGRGNTEAFF. CDR3 bases: TGTGCCAGCAGCTTTTATGGTCGGGGGAACACTGAAGCTTTCTTT.

The chain combines TRBV28 with TRBJ2-7; 8 nucleotides agree with TRBD2. CDR1 and CDR2 from the germline V gene are MDHEN and SYDVKM. V lost 1 base, J lost 5 bases, and 7 bases stayed unmatched. The CDR3 consists of 15 residues. Here the CDR3 DNA reads TGTGCCAGCAGTTTATCCGCGGGGGGTGACCACGAGCAGTACTTC. It encodes CASSLSAGGDHEQYF.

This chain joins TRBV2 and TRBJ2-5; no clear D. Germline assignment: CDR1 SNHLY and CDR2 FYNNEI. Trimming cost V 3 bases and J 1 base, with 6 bases left between them. This CDR3 is 13 amino acids long. The CDR3 protein is CASSEQVQETQYF. CDR3 DNA sequence: TGTGCCAGCAGTGAGCAGGTCCAAGAGACCCAGTACTTC.

This clone appeared a few times. The chain employs TRBV29-1 and TRBJ2-7, with TRBD1 matching over 9 bases. Per the germline V gene, CDR1 is SQVTM and CDR2 is ANQGSEA. Losses at the gene ends were 7 bases for V and 6 bases for J; bases not matched to a gene: 7. The CDR3 loop spans 12 amino acids. CDR3 DNA: TGCAGCGCAGGACAGGGGCTCGGCGAGCAGTACTTC. Translation gives CSAGQGLGEQYF.

The chain recombines TRBV5-1 with TRBJ2-1; the D is unclear. The germline V gene encodes CDR1 SGHRS and CDR2 YFSETQ. The V end lost 3 bases, the J end lost 6 bases, and 10 bases lay between the germline ends. The CDR3 is 13 amino acids. For the CDR3, the DNA is TGCGCCAGCAGCTCCCTTTACGGCAATGAGCAGTTCTTC. Encoded protein: CASSSLYGNEQFF.

The chain recombines TRBV16 with TRBJ2-2, with a possible D match to TRBD1 (5 bases). V lost 1 base to trimming and J lost 7 bases, with 10 bases between them. The germline CDR1 and CDR2 sequences are KGHSY and FQNENV. The CDR3 has 14 residues. The CDR3 reads CASSQFKGIGELFF. The DNA for the CDR3 is TGTGCCAGCAGCCAATTCAAGGGGATCGGGGAGCTGTTTTTT. The complete variable domain, with remaining parts taken from reference TRBV16 and TRBJ2-2, reads GEEVAQTPKHLVRGEGQKAKLYCAPIKGHSYVFWYQQVLKNEFKFLISFQNENVFDETGMPKERFSAKCLPNSPCSLEIQATKLEDSAVYFCASSQFKGIGELFFGEGSRLTVL.

This clone was seen a few times. V usage is TRBV7-9 and J usage is TRBJ1-3, with 7 nucleotides matching TRBD1. The ends lost 1 base at V and 2 bases at J; junction bases unmatched: 8. Germline V gene data show CDR1 as SEHNR and CDR2 as FQNEAQ (reference sequence). The CDR3 is 17 residues long. The CDR3 region has the DNA TGTGCCAGCAGCTTAGGGTCCCACAGGGGTACTGGAAACACCATATATTTT. The encoded protein is CASSLGSHRGTGNTIYF.

The chain couples TRBV9 to TRBJ1-5, with 9 positions matching TRBD1. Germline CDR1 and CDR2: SGDLS and YYNGEE. This CDR3 contains 18 residues. The V segment lost 4 bases and the J segment 4 bases; nucleotides outside the gene matches: 15. The CDR3 DNA reads TGTGCCAGCAGCTCACACCATCCGGGACAGGGTTATAATCAGCCCCAGCATTTT. Residues: CASSSHHPGQGYNQPQHF.

V gene TRBV5-1 combines with J gene TRBJ2-2; D perhaps matches TRBD1 (6 bases). V was clipped by 4 bases and J by 2 bases, with 12 bases between them. The germline V gene has CDR1 SGHRS and CDR2 YFSETQ. The CDR3 runs to 15 residues. CDR3 region: CASSPTGANTGELFF. In DNA form, the CDR3 reads TGCGCCAGCAGCCCGACAGGAGCTAACACCGGGGAGCTGTTTTTT.

Regarding this clone: At one boundary the junction diverges from the germline segment, which might be a read error. The V and J genes are TRBV19 and TRBJ1-1, with 7 bases matching TRBD1. The CDR3 extends over 15 amino acids. The V gene's germline CDR1 is LNHDA and CDR2 SQIVND (reference sequence). The CDR3 nucleotides are TGTGCCAGTAGTACCTCCGGGACAGTGGGCCCTGAGGCTTTCTTT. This translates into CASSTSGTVGPEAFF.

V gene TRBV19 combines with J gene TRBJ2-1; D is perhaps TRBD2 (7 bases). CDR3 length: 15 residues. V dropped 7 bases and J dropped 2 bases, with 15 bases sitting between them. Germline V gives CDR1 LNHDA, CDR2 SQIVND (reference sequence). The CDR3 is CASIKRGATYNEQFF. The DNA for the CDR3 is TGTGCCAGTATTAAACGGGGGGCCACCTACAATGAGCAGTTCTTC.

This CDR3 is CASSQDLQGREAFF. As DNA, the CDR3 is TGTGCCAGCAGCCAAGACCTCCAGGGGCGTGAAGCTTTCTTT. The rearrangement uses TRBV14 and TRBJ1-1, with D possibly TRBD1 on 6 matching bases. The V gene lost 0 bases and the J gene lost 7 bases, with 12 bases spanning the gap. The CDR3 is 14 amino acids. Germline values: CDR1 SGHDN, CDR2 FVKESK.

This clone has a single count. The V gene is TRBV5-8, the J gene TRBJ2-1; TRBD1 agrees at 10 bases. The length of the CDR3 is 17 residues. Germline loops: CDR1 SGHTS, CDR2 YDEGEE. V was clipped by 4 bases and J by 4 bases; unmatched bases: 11. CDR3 coding DNA: TGTGCCAGCAGCCCCCCTTCCGGGACAGGGGTGTACAATGAGCAGTTCTTC. Translation: CASSPPSGTGVYNEQFF.

This rearrangement joins TRBV7-9 to TRBJ2-5; 8 nucleotides match TRBD1. The CDR3 covers 14 residues. V trimming: 4 bases; J trimming: 5 bases; junction bases outside the gene matches: 6. Germline CDR1 is SEHNR and CDR2 is FQNEAQ (reference sequence). CDR3 loop: CASSYGQGSETQYF. CDR3 coding DNA: TGTGCCAGCAGCTACGGACAGGGCTCGGAGACCCAGTACTTC.

In this sample, this clone is medium-sized. The chain carries TRBV4-2 and TRBJ2-7, with D perhaps TRBD2 (7 bases). V shed 0 bases and J shed 4 bases, with 25 bases lying between them. Germline lookup yields CDR1 LGHNA and CDR2 YNFKEQ. This CDR3 comprises 19 residues. The CDR3 sequence: CASSQEIGRAGALAYEQYF. DNA of the CDR3: TGTGCCAGCAGCCAAGAAATTGGGAGGGCGGGGGCCCTCGCGTACGAGCAGTACTTC.

The V call is TRBV24-1, the J call TRBJ1-4, with TRBD1 matching 9 bases. Germline trimming cut 3 bases from V and 8 bases from J; bases unmatched to any gene: 9. This CDR3 has 16 residues. CDR1 and CDR2 from the germline V gene are KGHDR and SFDVKD. Written as DNA, the CDR3 is TGTGCCACCAGTGATGGGACGACAGGGGGTGGCGAAAAACTGTTTTTT. Protein sequence: CATSDGTTGGGEKLFF.

The chain joins TRBV5-1 to TRBJ1-4; D may be TRBD1 (6 bases). This CDR3 has 15 amino acids. V was pared by 4 bases and J by 3 bases, with 13 bases between. Germline-derived CDR1 and CDR2 are SGHRS and YFSETQ. CDR3 region: CASSTEQGSNEKLFF. In nucleotides, the CDR3 is TGCGCCAGCAGCACGGAACAGGGATCTAATGAAAAACTGTTTTTT.

The gene calls are TRBV6-6 and TRBJ1-1, with 8 bases that match TRBD1. Germline loops: CDR1 MNHNY, CDR2 SVGAGI (reference sequence). The CDR3 is made up of 14 amino acids. With V trimmed by 7 bases and J by 5 bases, 9 bases remained unmatched. The CDR3 reads CASTGGQGNTEAFF. The CDR3, as DNA: TGTGCCAGCACCGGCGGACAGGGAAATACTGAAGCTTTCTTT.

The rearrangement joins TRBV9 to TRBJ2-1; tentatively, D is TRBD2 (7 bases). V gave up 4 bases and J gave up 0 bases, with 14 bases separating them. The CDR3 consists of 16 residues. Per the germline V gene, CDR1 is SGDLS and CDR2 is YYNGEE. CDR3 bases: TGTGCCAGCAGCCCTGGGGCGGGGGCCTCCTACAATGAGCAGTTCTTC. It yields the protein CASSPGAGASYNEQFF.

V gene TRBV18 combines with J gene TRBJ2-1, with TRBD2 matching 9 bases. CDR3 size: 15 residues. V lost 3 bases and J lost 3; bases outside the gene matches: 3. CDR1 and CDR2 (germline): KGHSH, LQKENI. This CDR3 reads CASSPKLAGYNEQFF. CDR3 coding DNA: TGTGCCAGCTCACCGAAACTAGCGGGCTACAATGAGCAGTTCTTC.

The chain links TRBV19 to TRBJ2-2; 11 bases match TRBD2. The CDR3 consists of 16 residues. V lost 6 bases and J lost 3; bases outside the gene matches: 6. The germline V gene encodes CDR1 LNHDA and CDR2 SQIVND (reference sequence). The DNA of the CDR3 is TGTGCCAGTAGAAGTAGCGGGGGGGCTTACACCGGGGAGCTGTTTTTT. It specifies CASRSSGGAYTGELFF.